The 12 T cell receptor beta chains listed next were all sequenced from one sample in a study of type 1 regulatory T cells. MiXCR, run by TCRdb on the reads, gives a single entry per CDR3 protein. The sample has approximately 100,000 distinct CDR3 sequences; around a third are singletons. Sequenced material: CD4+ T cells, either the whole sample or a sorted fraction (not recorded which). Receptor source: a human donor in good health.

This chain links TRBV6-2 or TRBV6-3 with TRBJ2-3; D perhaps matches TRBD1 (5 bases). The CDR3 runs to 18 residues. Germline CDR1 is MNHEY and CDR2 is SVGEGT. V gave up 2 bases and J gave up 3 bases, with 21 bases separating them. Written as DNA, the CDR3 is TGTGCCAGCAGTTACCCTGTCAAGGGGCGCGTACCTACAGATACGCAGTATTTT. It is translated as CASSYPVKGRVPTDTQYF.

The genes are TRBV9 and TRBJ2-1; D not resolved. This CDR3 spans 16 amino acids. Between the trimmed V and J ends, which lost 4 bases and 0 bases, there was a span of 14 bases. Germline V gene data show CDR1 as SGDLS and CDR2 as YYNGEE. The CDR3 bases are TGTGCCAGCAGCCCCCCGGGCATGAGCTCCTACAATGAGCAGTTCTTC. Translation: CASSPPGMSSYNEQFF.

This rearrangement joins TRBV6-2 or TRBV6-3 to TRBJ1-4, with D possibly being TRBD1 (6 bases). The CDR3 loop spans 14 amino acids. V lost 5 bases, J lost 6 bases, and 13 bases lay in between. CDR1 and CDR2 from the germline V gene are MNHEY and SVGEGT. CDR3 residues: CASSPGQRHEKLFF. The CDR3 DNA reads as TGTGCCAGCAGTCCGGGACAAAGGCATGAAAAACTGTTTTTT.

The chain is built from TRBV12-3 or TRBV12-4 and TRBJ1-3, with 10 bases matching TRBD1. V gave up 7 bases and J gave up 4 bases; unmatched junction bases: 7. The CDR3 loop spans 15 amino acids. CDR3 amino acids: CASKLTGGAGNTIYF. CDR3 sequence (DNA): TGTGCCAGCAAGTTGACAGGGGGCGCCGGAAACACCATATATTTT.

This clonotype has more than one count but fewer than ten. This rearrangement joins TRBV1 to TRBJ2-7; TRBD2, as called in the table, went unchecked against the DNA. TRBV1 is labeled a pseudogene. There are 16 residues in the CDR3. Written as DNA, the CDR3 is TGCACCAGCAGCCAAGATGTCACCGGGAGGGCTCACGAGCAGTACTTC. Amino acid sequence: CTSSQDVTGRAHEQYF.

This clonotype was recorded a few times. The chain uses TRBV5-6 and TRBJ2-5; 7 bases align to TRBD1. CDR1 is SGHDT and CDR2 is YYEEEE in the germline V gene. V gave up 2 bases and J gave up 4 bases; unmatched junction bases: 5. The CDR3 is 14 amino acids. CDR3 amino acids: CASSLRSGGETQYF. The DNA of the CDR3 is TGTGCCAGCAGCTTAAGGTCAGGGGGAGAGACCCAGTACTTC.

On this clonotype itself: This may be a read error, as it is one base from a much larger clone. V is TRBV5-4 and J is TRBJ2-3, with D possibly being TRBD1 or TRBD2 (6 bases each). The CDR3 spans 13 residues. Germline V gene lookup returns CDR1 SGHNT and CDR2 YYREEE (reference sequence). V was shortened by 5 bases and J by 5 bases, with 12 bases between the two germline ends. The CDR3 is CASRLGGIDTQYF. CDR3 nucleotide sequence: TGTGCCAGCAGACTGGGGGGCATAGATACGCAGTATTTT. Looking up the rest from reference TRBV5-4 and TRBJ2-3 gives the full variable domain: ETGVTQSPTHLIKTRGQQVTLRCSSQSGHNTVSWYQQALGQGPQFIFQYYREEENGRGNFPPRFSGLQFPNYSSELNVNALELDDSALYLCASRLGGIDTQYFGPGTRLTVL.

V and J are TRBV7-2 and TRBJ1-4; possibly TRBD1 for D (6 bases). The CDR3 has 15 residues. Germline lookup yields CDR1 SGHTA and CDR2 FQGNSA. V lost 4 bases, J lost 3 bases, and 12 bases lay in between. The CDR3 region has the DNA TGTGCCAGCAGCTGGGGACGGGGGCCTAATGAAAAACTGTTTTTT. It encodes CASSWGRGPNEKLFF.

This clonotype has more than one count but fewer than ten. The gene calls are TRBV20-1 and TRBJ2-5, with D unresolved. This CDR3 has 11 amino acids. V shed 6 bases and J shed 3 bases, with 8 bases lying between them. CDR1 is DFQATT, CDR2 SNEGSKA, per germline (reference sequence). The CDR3 reads CSAYDKETQYF. DNA of the CDR3: TGCAGTGCGTATGATAAAGAGACCCAGTACTTC.

This rearrangement joins TRBV2 to TRBJ2-3; no clear D. From germline, CDR1 is SNHLY and CDR2 FYNNEI. The CDR3 is 13 amino acids. Trimming pared 5 bases from V and 4 bases from J, leaving 10 bases between. CDR3 DNA: TGTGCCAGCAGTCAGGAGTTAGCAGATACGCAGTATTTT. This encodes CASSQELADTQYF.

This clonotype was seen more than once but under ten times. The chain employs TRBV28 and TRBJ2-2; D is perhaps TRBD2 (5 bases). This CDR3 is 12 amino acids long. The V gene lost 7 bases and the J gene lost 7 bases, with 10 bases spanning the gap. Per the germline V gene, CDR1 is MDHEN and CDR2 is SYDVKM. The CDR3 DNA is TGTGCCAGCACCATCGGGGTCGGGGAGCTGTTTTTT. Protein sequence: CASTIGVGELFF. Variable domain in full (rest from reference TRBV28 and TRBJ2-2): DVKVTQSSRYLVKRTGEKVFLECVQDMDHENMFWYRQDPGLGLRLIYFSYDVKMKEKGDIPEGYSVSREKKERFSLILESASTNQTSMYLCASTIGVGELFFGEGSRLTVL.

V gene TRBV7-9 combines with J gene TRBJ1-1, with 8 bases matching TRBD1. Looked up from germline, CDR1 is SEHNR and CDR2 is FQNEAQ (reference sequence). V trimming: 1 base; J trimming: 6 bases; junction bases outside the gene matches: 10. CDR3 size: 16 residues. CDR3 in amino acids: CASSLVFGTGPPEAFF. The CDR3 bases are TGTGCCAGCAGCTTAGTGTTCGGGACAGGTCCACCTGAAGCTTTCTTT.